This T cell receptor (beta chain) was observed in a study of OX40 agonist ivuxolimab in advanced cancers. Overall study context: Patients treated during dose escalation were battling hepatocellular carcinoma, melanoma, renal cell or head and neck cancer. Aged 23 to 79 with a mean of roughly 63 years, they were about 78% male.

The protocol was immunoSEQ multiplex PCR, while the TCRdb copy is restricted to in-frame clones and leaves out a portion. The sample shows about 88,000 clones, around 85% of them seen only once. This CDR3 has 16 residues. With 1 base clipped from V and 3 bases from J, the junction kept 4 bases outside the gene matches. Germline V gene lookup returns CDR1 MGHRA and CDR2 YSYEKL. Overall study results and limits: CD4+ and CD8+ blood T cells expanded clonally by week 6 at 0.1 to 3.0 mg/kg. The average count of expanded clones was higher among CD8+ T cells than among CD4+.

Comments on this clone: Its target is unknown.

The material was CD4+ or CD8+ T cells sorted from blood, obtained in a trial of the OX40 agonist ivuxolimab. The V call is TRBV4-1, the J call TRBJ1-4, with 8 bases identical to TRBD1. This TCR was recovered from an adult with an advanced solid tumor such as melanoma, head and neck, liver or kidney cancer. The CDR3 DNA reads TGCGCCAGCAGCCAAGCTCAGGGGGCTGCTAATGAAAAACTGTTTTTT. Translated: CASSQAQGAANEKLFF.